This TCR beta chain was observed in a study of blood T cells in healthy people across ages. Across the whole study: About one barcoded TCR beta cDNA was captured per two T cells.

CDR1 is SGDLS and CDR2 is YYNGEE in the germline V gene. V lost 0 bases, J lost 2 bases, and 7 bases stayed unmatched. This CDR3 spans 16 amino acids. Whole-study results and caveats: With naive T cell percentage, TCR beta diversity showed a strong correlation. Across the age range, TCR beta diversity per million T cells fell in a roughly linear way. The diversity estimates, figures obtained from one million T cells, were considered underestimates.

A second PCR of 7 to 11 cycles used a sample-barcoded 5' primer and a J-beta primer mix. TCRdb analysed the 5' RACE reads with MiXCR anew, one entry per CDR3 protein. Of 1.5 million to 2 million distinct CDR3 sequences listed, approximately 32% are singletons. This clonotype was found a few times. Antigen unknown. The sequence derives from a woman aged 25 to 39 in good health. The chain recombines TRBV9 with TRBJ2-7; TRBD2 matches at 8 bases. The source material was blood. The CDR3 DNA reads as TGTGCCAGCAGCGTAGTGGCTAGCGGGCCGGCCTACGAGCAGTACTTC. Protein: CASSVVASGPAYEQYF.